This TCR beta chain was recorded in a study of T cell responses to AZD1222 COVID-19 vaccine. Study results and limitations: Donor demographics were predominantly white British with a female majority; clonal diversity may be underestimated.

Concerning this clone itself: The antigen remains undetermined.

Sequencing used immunoSEQ multiplex PCR; TCRdb keeps in-frame clones, though not all of them. The data contain around 200,000 clones, 94% of them singletons. The CDR3 totals 15 residues. The germline gives CDR1 SGHAT, CDR2 FQDESV (reference sequence). The junction had 7 bases not matched to a gene; V was cut back by 2 bases and J by 4 bases. The sample here was peripheral blood, taken 28 days after the second AZD1222 dose. This receptor was obtained from an adult who received the AZD1222 COVID-19 vaccine. The chain combines TRBV11-1 with TRBJ1-2; 7 bases align to TRBD1. CDR3 in DNA: TGTGCCAGCAGCTTATCCCCGGACAGGACCTATGGCTACACCTTC. It is translated as CASSLSPDRTYGYTF.